Following are 5 T cell receptor beta chains from one sample sequenced in a study of shared clonotypes between healthy human individuals. The repertoire was sequenced with immunoSEQ multiplex PCR; TCRdb's copy has only in-frame clones and lacks some. The sample shows about 2 million clones, around 96% of them seen only once. CD8 cells regarded as naive lacked CD45RO, were positively chosen for CCR7, and omitted terminally differentiated effector memory CD45RA+ cells. The sample was naive CD8+ T cells sorted from blood. Receptors originate from a man between 18 and 29 years old in good health.

The J gene is TRBJ1-5, the V gene TRBV4-3; D may be TRBD1 (5 bases). The CDR3 spans 14 residues. Trimming left V 2 bases short and J 9 bases short, with 14 bases between. Germline values: CDR1 LGHNA, CDR2 YSLEER. The CDR3 DNA reads TGCGCCAGCAGCCAAAGACTATCGGGGGGGCCCCAGCATTTT. Translated, it gives CASSQRLSGGPQHF.

The J gene is TRBJ1-1, the V gene TRBV9; the D is unclear. The V end lost 0 bases, the J end lost 4 bases, and 13 bases lay between the germline ends. CDR1 and CDR2 from the germline V gene are SGDLS and YYNGEE. This CDR3 is 15 amino acids long. The DNA for the CDR3 is TGTGCCAGCAGCGTAGTCCGGGAAATCCCCACTGAAGCTTTCTTT. It yields the protein CASSVVREIPTEAFF.

J is TRBJ1-6 and V is TRBV18, with D maybe TRBD1 (5 bases). The CDR3 totals 14 residues. The V and J ends lost 3 bases and 9 bases respectively, with 12 bases between them. Germline assignment: CDR1 KGHSH and CDR2 LQKENI. CDR3 in DNA: TGTGCCAGCTCACCGGCTTTGGGGGTTTCACCCCTCCACTTT. Translated, it gives CASSPALGVSPLHF.

A single count supports this clone. J is TRBJ1-1 and V is TRBV2; D uncertain. Trimming removed 2 bases at V and 0 bases at J, with 10 bases between. Looked up from germline, CDR1 is SNHLY and CDR2 is FYNNEI. CDR3 length: 15 amino acids. The CDR3, as DNA: TGTGCCAGCAGTGAATGGGAGTTGGTGAACACTGAAGCTTTCTTT. Protein sequence: CASSEWELVNTEAFF. Variable domain in full (rest from reference TRBV2 and TRBJ1-1): EPEVTQTPSHQVTQMGQEVILRCVPISNHLYFYWYRQILGQKVEFLVSFYNNEISEKSEIFDDQFSVERPDGSNFTLKIRSTKLEDSAMYFCASSEWELVNTEAFFGQGTRLTVV.

The chain's CDR3 is CASSATSGGAVGYEQYF. The CDR3 nucleotides are TGTGCCAGCAGCGCGACTAGCGGGGGGGCCGTCGGCTACGAGCAGTACTTC. The rearrangement joins TRBV7-9 to TRBJ2-7; 14 bases are shared with TRBD2. There are 17 residues in the CDR3. The V gene's germline CDR1 is SEHNR and CDR2 FQNEAQ (reference sequence). The junction had 9 bases not matched to a gene; V was cut back by 5 bases and J by 3 bases.